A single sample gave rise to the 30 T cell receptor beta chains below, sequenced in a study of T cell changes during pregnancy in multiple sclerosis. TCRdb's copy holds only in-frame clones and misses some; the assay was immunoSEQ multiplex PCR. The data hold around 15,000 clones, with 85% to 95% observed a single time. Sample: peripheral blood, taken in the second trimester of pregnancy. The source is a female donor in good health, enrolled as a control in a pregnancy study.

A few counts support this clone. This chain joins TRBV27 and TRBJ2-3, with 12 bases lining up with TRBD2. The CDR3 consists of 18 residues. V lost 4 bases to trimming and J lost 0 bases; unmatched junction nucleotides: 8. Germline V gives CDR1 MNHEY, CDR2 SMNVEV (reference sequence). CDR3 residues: CASSSPTGTSGSTDTQYF. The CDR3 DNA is TGTGCCAGCAGTTCCCCAACCGGGACTAGCGGGAGCACAGATACGCAGTATTTT.

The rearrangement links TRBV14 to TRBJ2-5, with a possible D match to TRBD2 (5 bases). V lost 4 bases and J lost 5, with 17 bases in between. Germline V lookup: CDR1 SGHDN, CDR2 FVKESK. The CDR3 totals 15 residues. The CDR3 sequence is CASSPVLLGEETQYF. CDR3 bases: TGTGCCAGCAGCCCCGTCTTACTAGGAGAGGAGACCCAGTACTTC.

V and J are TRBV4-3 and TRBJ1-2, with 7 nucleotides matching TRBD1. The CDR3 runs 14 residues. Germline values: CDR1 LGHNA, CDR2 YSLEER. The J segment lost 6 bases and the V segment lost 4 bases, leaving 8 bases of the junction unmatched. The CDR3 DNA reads TGCGCCAGCAGCCCCATGAGACAGGGTGATGGCTACACCTTC. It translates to CASSPMRQGDGYTF.

The CDR3 protein is CASSLTLDHRDTTGQPQHF. Here the CDR3 DNA reads TGTGCCAGCAGCTTAACACTAGACCACCGGGACACAACGGGCCAGCCCCAGCATTTT. This rearrangement joins TRBV7-3 to TRBJ1-5; D possibly corresponds to TRBD1 (6 bases). V was clipped by 0 bases and J by 7 bases, with 25 bases between them. The CDR3 spans 19 residues. From germline, CDR1 is SGHTA and CDR2 FQGTGA. The variable domain in full, completed from reference TRBV7-3 and TRBJ1-5, reads GAGVSQTPSNKVTEKGKYVELRCDPISGHTALYWYRQSLGQGPEFLIYFQGTGAADDSGLPNDRFFAVRPEGSVSTLKIQRTERGDSAVYLCASSLTLDHRDTTGQPQHFGDGTRLSIL.

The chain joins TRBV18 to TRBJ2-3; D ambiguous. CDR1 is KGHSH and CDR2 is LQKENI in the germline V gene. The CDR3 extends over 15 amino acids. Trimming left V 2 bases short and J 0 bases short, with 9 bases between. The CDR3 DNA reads TGTGCCAGCTCACCAACACGATCTAGCACAGATACGCAGTATTTT. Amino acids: CASSPTRSSTDTQYF.

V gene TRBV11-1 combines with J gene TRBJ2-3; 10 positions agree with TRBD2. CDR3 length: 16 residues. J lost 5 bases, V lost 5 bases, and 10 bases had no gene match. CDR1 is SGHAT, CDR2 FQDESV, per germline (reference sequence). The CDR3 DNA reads TGTGCCAGCAGCACCCGAGCGGGAGGGCCAGAAGATACGCAGTATTTT. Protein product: CASSTRAGGPEDTQYF.

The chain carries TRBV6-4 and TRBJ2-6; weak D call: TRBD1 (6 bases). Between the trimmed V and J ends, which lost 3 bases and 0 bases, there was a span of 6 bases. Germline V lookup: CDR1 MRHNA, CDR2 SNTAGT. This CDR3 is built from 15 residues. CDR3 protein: CASSEGGSGANVLTF. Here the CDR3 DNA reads TGTGCCAGCAGTGAAGGGGGCTCTGGGGCCAACGTCCTGACTTTC.

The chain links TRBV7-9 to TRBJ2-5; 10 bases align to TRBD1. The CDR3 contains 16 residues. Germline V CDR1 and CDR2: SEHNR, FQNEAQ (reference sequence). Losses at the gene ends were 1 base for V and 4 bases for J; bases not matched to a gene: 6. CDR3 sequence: CASSLGDRGQLETQYF. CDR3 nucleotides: TGTGCCAGCAGCTTAGGTGACAGGGGGCAATTAGAGACCCAGTACTTC. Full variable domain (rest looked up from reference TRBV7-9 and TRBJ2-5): DTGVSQNPRHKITKRGQNVTFRCDPISEHNRLYWYRQTLGQGPEFLTYFQNEAQLEKSRLLSDRFSAERPKGSFSTLEIQRTEQGDSAMYLCASSLGDRGQLETQYFGPGTRLLVL.

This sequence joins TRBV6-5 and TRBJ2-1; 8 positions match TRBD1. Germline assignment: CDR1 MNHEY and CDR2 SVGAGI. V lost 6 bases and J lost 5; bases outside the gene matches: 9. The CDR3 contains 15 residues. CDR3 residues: CASRPLDRENNEQFF. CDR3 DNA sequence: TGTGCCAGCAGACCCCTGGACAGGGAGAACAATGAGCAGTTCTTC.

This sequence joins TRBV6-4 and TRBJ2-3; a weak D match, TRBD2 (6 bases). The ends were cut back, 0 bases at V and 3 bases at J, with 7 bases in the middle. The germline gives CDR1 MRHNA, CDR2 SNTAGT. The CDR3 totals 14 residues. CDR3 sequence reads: CASSDSGGTDTQYF. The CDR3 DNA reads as TGTGCCAGCAGTGACTCGGGGGGAACAGATACGCAGTATTTT.

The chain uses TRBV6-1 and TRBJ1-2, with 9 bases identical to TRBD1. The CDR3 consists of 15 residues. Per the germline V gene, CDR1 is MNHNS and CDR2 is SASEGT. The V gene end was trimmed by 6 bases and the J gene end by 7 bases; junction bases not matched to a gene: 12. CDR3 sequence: CASRGEQGASSGYTF. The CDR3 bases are TGTGCCAGCAGGGGGGAACAGGGGGCGAGTAGTGGCTACACCTTC.

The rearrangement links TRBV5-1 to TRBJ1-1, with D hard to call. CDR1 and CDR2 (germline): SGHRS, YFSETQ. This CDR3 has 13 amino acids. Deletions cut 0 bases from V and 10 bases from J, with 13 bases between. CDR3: CASSLELENPAFF. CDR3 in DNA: TGCGCCAGCAGCTTGGAGCTAGAAAACCCAGCTTTCTTT.

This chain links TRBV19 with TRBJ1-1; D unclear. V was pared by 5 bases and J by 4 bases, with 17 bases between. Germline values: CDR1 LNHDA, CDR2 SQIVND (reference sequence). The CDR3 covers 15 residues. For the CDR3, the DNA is TGTGCCAGTAGTGCCGCGACGGTCGCGGGCACTGAAGCTTTCTTT. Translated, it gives CASSAATVAGTEAFF.

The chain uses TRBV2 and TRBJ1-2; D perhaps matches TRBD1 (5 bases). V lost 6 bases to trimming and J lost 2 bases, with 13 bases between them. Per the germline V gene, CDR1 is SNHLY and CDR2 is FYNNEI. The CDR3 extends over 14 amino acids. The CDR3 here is CASSPWGSNYGYTF. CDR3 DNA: TGTGCCAGCAGCCCGTGGGGCAGCAACTATGGCTACACCTTC. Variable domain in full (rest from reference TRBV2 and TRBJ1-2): EPEVTQTPSHQVTQMGQEVILRCVPISNHLYFYWYRQILGQKVEFLVSFYNNEISEKSEIFDDQFSVERPDGSNFTLKIRSTKLEDSAMYFCASSPWGSNYGYTFGSGTRLTVV.

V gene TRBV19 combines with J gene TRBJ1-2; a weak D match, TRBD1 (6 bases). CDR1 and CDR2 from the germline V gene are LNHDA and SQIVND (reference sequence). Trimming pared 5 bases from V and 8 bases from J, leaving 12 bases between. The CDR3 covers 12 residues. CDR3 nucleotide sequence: TGTGCCAGTAGTGAGGGGGGGCCCGGCTACACCTTC. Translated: CASSEGGPGYTF. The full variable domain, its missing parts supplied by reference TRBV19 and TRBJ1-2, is DGGITQSPKYLFRKEGQNVTLSCEQNLNHDAMYWYRQDPGQGLRLIYYSQIVNDFQKGDIAEGYSVSREKKESFPLTVTSAQKNPTAFYLCASSEGGPGYTFGSGTRLTVV.

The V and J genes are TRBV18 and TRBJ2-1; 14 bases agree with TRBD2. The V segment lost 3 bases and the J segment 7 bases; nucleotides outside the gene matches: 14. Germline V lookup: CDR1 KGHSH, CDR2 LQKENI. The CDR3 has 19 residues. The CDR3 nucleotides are TGTGCCAGCTCACCGCCCGGACTAGCGGGGGGCCTCCTCGGTAATGAGCAGTTCTTC. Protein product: CASSPPGLAGGLLGNEQFF.

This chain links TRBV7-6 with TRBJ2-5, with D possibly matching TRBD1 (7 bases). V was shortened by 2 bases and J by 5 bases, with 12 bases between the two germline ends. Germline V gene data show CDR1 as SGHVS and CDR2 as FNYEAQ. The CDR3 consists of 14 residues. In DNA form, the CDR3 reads TGTGCCAGCAGCTTAAGGAGGGGGCAGGAGACCCAGTACTTC. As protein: CASSLRRGQETQYF.

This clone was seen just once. The CDR3 nucleotides are TGCGCCAGTTCTCGACTAGCGGGGGACCTAAACACCGGGGAGCTGTTTTTT. Translating gives CASSRLAGDLNTGELFF. This chain links TRBV5-1 with TRBJ2-2; 12 bases line up with TRBD2. There are 17 residues in the CDR3. With 8 bases clipped from V and 2 bases from J, the junction kept 10 bases outside the gene matches. Per the germline V gene, CDR1 is SGHRS and CDR2 is YFSETQ.

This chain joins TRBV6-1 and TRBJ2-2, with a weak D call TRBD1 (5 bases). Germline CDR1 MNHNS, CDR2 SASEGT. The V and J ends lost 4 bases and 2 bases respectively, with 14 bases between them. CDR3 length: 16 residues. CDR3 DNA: TGTGCCAGCAGTGTACGCCAGGGAACCAACACCGGGGAGCTGTTTTTT. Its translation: CASSVRQGTNTGELFF.

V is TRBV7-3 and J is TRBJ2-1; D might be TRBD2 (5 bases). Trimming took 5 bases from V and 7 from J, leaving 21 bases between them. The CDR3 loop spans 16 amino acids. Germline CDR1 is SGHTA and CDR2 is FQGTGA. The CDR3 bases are TGTGCCAGCAGCCCGACCGGAGTACGTCGGGGTAATGAGCAGTTCTTC. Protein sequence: CASSPTGVRRGNEQFF.

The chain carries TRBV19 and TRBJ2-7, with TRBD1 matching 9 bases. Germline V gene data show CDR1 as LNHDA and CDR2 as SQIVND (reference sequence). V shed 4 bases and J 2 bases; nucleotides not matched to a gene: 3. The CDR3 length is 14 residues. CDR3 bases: TGTGCCAGTAGTAGAGGGACAGGGACCTACGAGCAGTACTTC. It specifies CASSRGTGTYEQYF.

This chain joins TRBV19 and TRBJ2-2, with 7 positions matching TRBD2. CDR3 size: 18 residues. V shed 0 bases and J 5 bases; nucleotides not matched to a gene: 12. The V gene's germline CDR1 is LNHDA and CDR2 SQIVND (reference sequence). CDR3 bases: TGTGCCAGTAGTATAGATCGGAGCCAGAGCGGGGAGACCGGGGAGCTGTTTTTT. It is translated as CASSIDRSQSGETGELFF.

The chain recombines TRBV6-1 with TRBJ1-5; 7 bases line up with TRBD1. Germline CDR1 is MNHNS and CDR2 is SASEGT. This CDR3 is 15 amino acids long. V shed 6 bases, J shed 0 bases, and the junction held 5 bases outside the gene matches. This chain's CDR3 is CASRGTDYSNQPQHF. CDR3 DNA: TGTGCCAGCAGGGGGACAGATTATAGCAATCAGCCCCAGCATTTT.

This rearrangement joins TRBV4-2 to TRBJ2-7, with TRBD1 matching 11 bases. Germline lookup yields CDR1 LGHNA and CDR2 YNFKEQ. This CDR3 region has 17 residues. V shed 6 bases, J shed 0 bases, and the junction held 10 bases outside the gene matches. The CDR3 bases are TGTGCCAGCAGTCCCTTGGCCGGGACAGGGGGCTCCTACGAGCAGTACTTC. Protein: CASSPLAGTGGSYEQYF.

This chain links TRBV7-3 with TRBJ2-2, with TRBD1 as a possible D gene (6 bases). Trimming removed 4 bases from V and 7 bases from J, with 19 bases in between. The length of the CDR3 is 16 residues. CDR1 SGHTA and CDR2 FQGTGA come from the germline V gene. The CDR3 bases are TGTGCCAGCAGCTCTCAACCCCAGACAGGAAGCGGGGAGCTGTTTTTT. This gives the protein CASSSQPQTGSGELFF.

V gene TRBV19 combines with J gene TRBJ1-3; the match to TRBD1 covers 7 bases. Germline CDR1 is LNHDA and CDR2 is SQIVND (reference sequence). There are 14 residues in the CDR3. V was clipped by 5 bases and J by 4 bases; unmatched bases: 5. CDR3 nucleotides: TGTGCCAGTAGTTCGGGACAGCTCGGAAACACCATATATTTT. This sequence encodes CASSSGQLGNTIYF.

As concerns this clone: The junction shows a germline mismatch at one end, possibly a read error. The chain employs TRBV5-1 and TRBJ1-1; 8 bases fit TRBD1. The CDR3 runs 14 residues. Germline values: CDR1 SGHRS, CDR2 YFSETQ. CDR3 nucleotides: TGCGCCAGCAGCTGGACAGGGCAGAACGCTGAAGCTTTCTTT. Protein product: CASSWTGQNAEAFF. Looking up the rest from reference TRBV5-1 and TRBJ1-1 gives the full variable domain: KAGVTQTPRYLIKTRGQQVTLSCSPISGHRSVSWYQQTPGQGLQFLFEYFSETQRNKGNFPGRFSGRQFSNSRSEMNVSTLELGDSALYLCASSWTGQNAEAFFGQGTRLTVV.

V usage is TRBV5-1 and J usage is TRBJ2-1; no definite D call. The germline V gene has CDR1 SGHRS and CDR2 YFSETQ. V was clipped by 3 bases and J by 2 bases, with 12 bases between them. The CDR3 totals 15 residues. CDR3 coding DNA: TGCGCCAGCAGCTCTCAGGATCTCCCCTACAATGAGCAGTTCTTC. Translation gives CASSSQDLPYNEQFF.

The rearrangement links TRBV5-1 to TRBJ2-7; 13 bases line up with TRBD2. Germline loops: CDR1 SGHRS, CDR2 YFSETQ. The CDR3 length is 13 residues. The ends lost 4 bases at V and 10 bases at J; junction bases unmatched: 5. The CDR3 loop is CASSEGTSGNQYF. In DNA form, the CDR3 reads TGCGCCAGCAGCGAAGGGACTAGCGGGAATCAGTACTTC.

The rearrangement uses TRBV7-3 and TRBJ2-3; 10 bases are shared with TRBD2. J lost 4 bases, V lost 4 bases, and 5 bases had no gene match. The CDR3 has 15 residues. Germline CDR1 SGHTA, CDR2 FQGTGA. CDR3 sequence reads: CASSSKAGGPDTQYF. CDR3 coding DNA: TGTGCCAGCAGCTCTAAAGCGGGAGGGCCAGATACGCAGTATTTT.